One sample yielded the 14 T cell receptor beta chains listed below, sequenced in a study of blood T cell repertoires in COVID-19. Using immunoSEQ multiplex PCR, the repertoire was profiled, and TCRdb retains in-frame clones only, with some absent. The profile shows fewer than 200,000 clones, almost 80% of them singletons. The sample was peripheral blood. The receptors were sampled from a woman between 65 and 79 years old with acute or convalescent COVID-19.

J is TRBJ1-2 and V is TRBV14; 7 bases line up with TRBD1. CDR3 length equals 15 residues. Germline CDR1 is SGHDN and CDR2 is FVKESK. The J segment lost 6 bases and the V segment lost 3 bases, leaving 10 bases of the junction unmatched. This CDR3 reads CASSQRTGGMDGYTF. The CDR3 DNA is TGTGCCAGCAGCCAGAGGACAGGCGGCATGGATGGCTACACCTTC.

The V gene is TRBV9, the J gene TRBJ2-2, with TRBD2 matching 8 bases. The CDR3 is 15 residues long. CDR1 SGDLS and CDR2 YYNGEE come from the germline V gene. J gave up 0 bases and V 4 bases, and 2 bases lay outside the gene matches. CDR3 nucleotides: TGTGCCAGCAGCCCGACTAGCGCGAACACCGGGGAGCTGTTTTTT. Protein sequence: CASSPTSANTGELFF. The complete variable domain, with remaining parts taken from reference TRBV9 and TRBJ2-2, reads DSGVTQTPKHLITATGQRVTLRCSPRSGDLSVYWYQQSLDQGLQFLIQYYNGEERAKGNILERFSAQQFPDLHSELNLSSLELGDSALYFCASSPTSANTGELFFGEGSRLTVL.

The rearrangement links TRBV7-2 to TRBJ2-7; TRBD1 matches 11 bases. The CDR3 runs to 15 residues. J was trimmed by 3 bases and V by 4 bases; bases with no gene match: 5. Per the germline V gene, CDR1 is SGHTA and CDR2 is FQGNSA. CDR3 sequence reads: CASSSGTGGYYEQYF. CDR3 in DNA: TGTGCCAGCAGCTCGGGGACAGGGGGGTACTACGAGCAGTACTTC.

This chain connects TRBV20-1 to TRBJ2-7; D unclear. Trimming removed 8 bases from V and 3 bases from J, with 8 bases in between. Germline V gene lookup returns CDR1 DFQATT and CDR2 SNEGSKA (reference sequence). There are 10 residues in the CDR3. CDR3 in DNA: TGCAGTTCCCGTTACTACGAGCAGTACTTC. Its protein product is CSSRYYEQYF.

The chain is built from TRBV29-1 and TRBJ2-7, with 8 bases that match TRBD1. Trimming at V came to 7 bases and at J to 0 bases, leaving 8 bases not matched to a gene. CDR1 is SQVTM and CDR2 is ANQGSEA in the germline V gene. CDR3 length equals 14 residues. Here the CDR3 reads CSARDRLSSYEQYF. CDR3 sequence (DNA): TGCAGCGCTCGGGACAGGCTAAGCTCCTACGAGCAGTACTTC.

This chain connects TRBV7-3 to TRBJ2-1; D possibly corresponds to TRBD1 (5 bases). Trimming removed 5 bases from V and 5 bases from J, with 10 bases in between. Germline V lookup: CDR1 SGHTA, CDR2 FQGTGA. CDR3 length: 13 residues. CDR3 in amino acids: CASSPIGDNEQFF. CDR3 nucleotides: TGTGCCAGCAGCCCGATAGGGGACAATGAGCAGTTCTTC. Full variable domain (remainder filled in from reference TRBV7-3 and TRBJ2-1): GAGVSQTPSNKVTEKGKYVELRCDPISGHTALYWYRQSLGQGPEFLIYFQGTGAADDSGLPNDRFFAVRPEGSVSTLKIQRTERGDSAVYLCASSPIGDNEQFFGPGTRLTVL.

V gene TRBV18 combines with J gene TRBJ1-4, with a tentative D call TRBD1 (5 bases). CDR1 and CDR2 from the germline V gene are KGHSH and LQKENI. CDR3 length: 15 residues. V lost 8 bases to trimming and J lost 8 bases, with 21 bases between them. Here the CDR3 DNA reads TGTGCCAGCCAATCGGGGGTGGCAGCCACCGAAAAACTGTTTTTT. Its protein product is CASQSGVAATEKLFF.

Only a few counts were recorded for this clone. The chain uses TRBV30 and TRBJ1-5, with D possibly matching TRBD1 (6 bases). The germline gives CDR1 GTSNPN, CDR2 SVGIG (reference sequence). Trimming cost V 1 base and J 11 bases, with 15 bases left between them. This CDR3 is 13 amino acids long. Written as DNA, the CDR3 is TGTGCCTGGAGTGGAAACAGGGAATCAACCCAGCATTTT. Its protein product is CAWSGNRESTQHF.

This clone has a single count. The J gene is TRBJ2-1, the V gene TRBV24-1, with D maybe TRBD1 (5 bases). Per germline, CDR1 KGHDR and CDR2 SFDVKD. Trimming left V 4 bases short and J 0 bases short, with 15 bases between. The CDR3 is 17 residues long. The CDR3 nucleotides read TGTGCCACCAGTGACTTCAGGGCTGCGAGCTCCTACAATGAGCAGTTCTTC. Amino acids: CATSDFRAASSYNEQFF.

The CDR3 nucleotides read TGTGCCTGGAGTGGTTCCTCTGGGACAGGGGGCCGTAATGAAAAACTGTTTTTT. Its translation: CAWSGSSGTGGRNEKLFF. The rearrangement joins TRBV30 to TRBJ1-4, with 12 bases matching TRBD1. The CDR3 is 18 residues long. V trimming: 1 base; J trimming: 4 bases; junction bases outside the gene matches: 10. Germline V gene data show CDR1 as GTSNPN and CDR2 as SVGIG (reference sequence).

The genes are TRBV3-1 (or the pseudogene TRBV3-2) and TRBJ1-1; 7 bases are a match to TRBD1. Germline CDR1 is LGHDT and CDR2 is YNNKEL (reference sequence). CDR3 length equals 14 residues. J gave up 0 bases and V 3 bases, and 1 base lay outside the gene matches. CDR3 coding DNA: TGTGCCAGCAGCCAGGGACAGATGAACACTGAAGCTTTCTTT. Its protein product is CASSQGQMNTEAFF.

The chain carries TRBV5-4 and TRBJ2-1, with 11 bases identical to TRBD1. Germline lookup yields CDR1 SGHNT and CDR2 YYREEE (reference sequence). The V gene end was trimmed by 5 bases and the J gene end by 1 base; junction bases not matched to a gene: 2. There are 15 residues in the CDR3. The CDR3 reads CASRGTGGSYNEQFF. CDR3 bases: TGTGCCAGCAGGGGGACAGGGGGATCCTACAATGAGCAGTTCTTC.

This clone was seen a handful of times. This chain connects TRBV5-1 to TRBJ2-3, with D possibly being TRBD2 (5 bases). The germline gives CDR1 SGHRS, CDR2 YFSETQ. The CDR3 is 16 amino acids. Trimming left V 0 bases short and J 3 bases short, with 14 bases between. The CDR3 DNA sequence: TGCGCCAGCAGCTTGGGTGGCGGGTTAATTACAGATACGCAGTATTTT. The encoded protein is CASSLGGGLITDTQYF.

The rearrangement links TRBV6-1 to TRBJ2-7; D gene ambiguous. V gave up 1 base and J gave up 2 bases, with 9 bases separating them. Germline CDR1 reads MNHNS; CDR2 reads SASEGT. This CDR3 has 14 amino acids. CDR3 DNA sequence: TGTGCCAGCAGTGAAGTTTTTGGGCCCTACGAGCAGTACTTC. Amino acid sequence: CASSEVFGPYEQYF.